The rows below give T cell receptor beta chains drawn from one sample of a study of beta chain features in type 1 diabetes. Sequencing was performed with immunoSEQ multiplex PCR; in TCRdb, only in-frame clones are kept and a portion is missing. There are about 220,000 clones in the sample; approximately 10% occur only once, and 1% to 1.5% lies in the top ten. Sequencing was done on a sample of central memory CD4+ T cells from blood. The source of these receptors is a man between 18 and 35 years old in good health. CDR3s include the opening cysteine and the closing phenylalanine or tryptophan. A D gene is named only where the DNA matches it firmly. The size entry is marked missing in some rows and otherwise reads once, few, many or a size class.

V gene: TRBV5-1
D gene: .
clone size: .
J gene: TRBJ2-1
CDR3 protein: CASSQRLTSSYNEQFF
CDR3 DNA: TGCGCCAGCAGCCAGAGGCTAACGAGCTCCTACAATGAGCAGTTCTTC

V gene: TRBV7-2
D gene: .
clone size: .
J gene: TRBJ2-7
CDR3 protein: CASSSDRARGYEQYF
CDR3 DNA: TGTGCCAGCAGCTCAGATAGAGCGAGGGGATACGAGCAGTACTTC

V gene: TRBV11-2
D gene: TRBD1
clone size: few
J gene: TRBJ2-4
CDR3 protein: CASSQTGGNIQYF
CDR3 DNA: TGTGCCAGCAGTCAAACAGGGGGAAACATTCAGTACTTC

V gene: TRBV30
D gene: .
clone size: few
J gene: TRBJ2-3
CDR3 protein: CAWSPLGSRTDTQYF
CDR3 DNA: TGTGCCTGGAGTCCTCTGGGGAGTCGCACAGATACGCAGTATTTT

V gene: TRBV28
D gene: .
clone size: .
J gene: TRBJ2-7
CDR3 protein: CASRKAYEQYF
CDR3 DNA: TGTGCCAGCCGGAAAGCCTACGAGCAGTACTTC

V gene: TRBV30
D gene: TRBD2
clone size: .
J gene: TRBJ2-3
CDR3 protein: CAWSLLGGGYPDTQYF
CDR3 DNA: TGTGCCTGGAGCCTCCTCGGGGGAGGGTATCCAGATACGCAGTATTTT

V gene: TRBV5-1
D gene: .
clone size: few
J gene: TRBJ2-5
CDR3 protein: CASNTGALQETQYF
CDR3 DNA: TGCGCCAGCAACACTGGGGCCCTTCAAGAGACCCAGTACTTC

V gene: TRBV30
D gene: .
clone size: few
J gene: TRBJ1-1
CDR3 protein: CALSPGVLSVNTEAFF
CDR3 DNA: TGTGCCCTGTCACCAGGGGTCCTAAGTGTGAACACTGAAGCTTTCTTT

V gene: TRBV2
D gene: TRBD1
clone size: few
J gene: TRBJ2-2
CDR3 protein: CASGAGGFTGELFF
CDR3 DNA: TGTGCCAGCGGAGCAGGGGGCTTCACCGGGGAGCTGTTTTTT

V gene: TRBV29-1
D gene: .
clone size: .
J gene: TRBJ2-5
CDR3 protein: CSLAGGRETQYF
CDR3 DNA: TGCAGCCTGGCCGGGGGCAGGGAGACCCAGTACTTC

V gene: TRBV28
D gene: .
clone size: few
J gene: TRBJ2-1
CDR3 protein: CASSWPDNSYNEQFF
CDR3 DNA: TGTGCCAGCAGTTGGCCGGACAATAGTTACAATGAGCAGTTCTTC

V gene: TRBV30
D gene: TRBD1
clone size: many
J gene: TRBJ2-7
CDR3 protein: CAWPGTGLGEQYF
CDR3 DNA: TGTGCCTGGCCTGGGACAGGGCTGGGCGAGCAGTACTTC

V gene: TRBV11-3
D gene: .
clone size: .
J gene: TRBJ2-1
CDR3 protein: CASSLDRAYNEQFF
CDR3 DNA: TGTGCCAGCAGCTTAGACAGGGCCTACAATGAGCAGTTCTTC

V gene: TRBV6-5
D gene: .
clone size: few
J gene: TRBJ1-2
CDR3 protein: CASRTSNENYGYTF
CDR3 DNA: TGTGCCAGCAGGACATCGAATGAGAACTATGGCTACACCTTC

V gene: TRBV18
D gene: .
clone size: few
J gene: TRBJ1-6
CDR3 protein: CASSPPEIVAGPLHF
CDR3 DNA: TGTGCCAGCTCACCACCGGAGATAGTAGCTGGACCCCTCCACTTT

V gene: TRBV29-1
D gene: TRBD2
clone size: .
J gene: TRBJ2-1
CDR3 protein: CSHTGTSGRDEQFF
CDR3 DNA: TGCAGCCACACCGGGACTAGCGGGAGGGATGAGCAGTTCTTC

V gene: TRBV30
D gene: .
clone size: .
J gene: TRBJ2-3
CDR3 protein: CAWNSGQGEDTQYF
CDR3 DNA: TGTGCCTGGAACAGTGGGCAGGGAGAAGATACGCAGTATTTT

V gene: TRBV2
D gene: .
clone size: few
J gene: TRBJ1-5
CDR3 protein: CASSEFYPGSSNQPQHF
CDR3 DNA: TGTGCCAGCAGTGAATTTTATCCGGGGTCTAGCAATCAGCCCCAGCATTTT

V gene: TRBV21-1
D gene: .
clone size: .
J gene: TRBJ2-1
CDR3 protein: CASSPGRSGTLYNEQFF
CDR3 DNA: TGTGCCAGCAGCCCCGGGAGAAGCGGGACCCTCTACAATGAGCAGTTCTTC

V gene: TRBV18
D gene: TRBD2
clone size: .
J gene: TRBJ2-7
CDR3 protein: CASSPSTSGRVAYEQYF
CDR3 DNA: TGTGCCAGCTCACCTTCGACTAGCGGGAGGGTGGCCTACGAGCAGTACTTC

V gene: TRBV5-4
D gene: TRBD1
clone size: .
J gene: TRBJ2-7
CDR3 protein: CASRAGTGTAYEQYF
CDR3 DNA: TGTGCCAGCAGGGCCGGGACAGGAACTGCCTACGAGCAGTACTTC

V gene: TRBV27
D gene: TRBD1
clone size: .
J gene: TRBJ2-6
CDR3 protein: CASTPGGAAGANVLTF
CDR3 DNA: TGTGCCAGCACTCCAGGGGGCGCGGCTGGGGCCAACGTCCTGACTTTC

V gene: TRBV30
D gene: .
clone size: .
J gene: TRBJ2-7
CDR3 protein: CAWSGAPGRRAYEQYF
CDR3 DNA: TGTGCCTGGAGTGGTGCTCCGGGCCGTCGTGCCTACGAGCAGTACTTC

V gene: TRBV14
D gene: TRBD1
clone size: few
J gene: TRBJ2-5
CDR3 protein: CASSQVDREKTQYF
CDR3 DNA: TGTGCCAGCAGCCAAGTGGACAGGGAAAAGACCCAGTACTTC

V gene: TRBV2
D gene: .
clone size: many
J gene: TRBJ2-7
CDR3 protein: CASVQGLSYEQYF
CDR3 DNA: TGTGCCAGCGTGCAGGGCCTTTCCTACGAGCAGTACTTC

V gene: TRBV7-9
D gene: TRBD1
clone size: .
J gene: TRBJ2-3
CDR3 protein: CASSQAGTGSTDTQYF
CDR3 DNA: TGTGCCAGCAGCCAGGCCGGGACAGGGTCCACAGATACGCAGTATTTT

V gene: TRBV29-1
D gene: TRBD1
clone size: few
J gene: TRBJ2-1
CDR3 protein: CSGTPDRGSYNEQFF
CDR3 DNA: TGCAGCGGAACACCAGACAGGGGCTCCTACAATGAGCAGTTCTTC

V gene: TRBV5-1
D gene: .
clone size: .
J gene: TRBJ2-5
CDR3 protein: CASSFGVAETQYF
CDR3 DNA: TGCGCCAGCAGCTTCGGAGTTGCTGAGACCCAGTACTTC

V gene: TRBV25-1
D gene: .
clone size: .
J gene: TRBJ2-1
CDR3 protein: CASSEFNRATYNEQFF
CDR3 DNA: TGTGCCAGCAGTGAATTTAACAGGGCGACGTACAATGAGCAGTTCTTC

V gene: TRBV30
D gene: .
clone size: .
J gene: TRBJ1-1
CDR3 protein: CAWSVLGETEAFF
CDR3 DNA: TGTGCCTGGAGTGTACTGGGGGAGACTGAAGCTTTCTTT

V gene: TRBV7-2
D gene: TRBD1
clone size: .
J gene: TRBJ1-2
CDR3 protein: CASSRDRAYGYTF
CDR3 DNA: TGTGCCAGCAGCAGGGACAGGGCGTATGGCTACACCTTC

V gene: TRBV30
D gene: TRBD1
clone size: few
J gene: TRBJ2-3
CDR3 protein: CAWTTGATDTQYF
CDR3 DNA: TGTGCCTGGACCACAGGGGCGACAGATACGCAGTATTTT

V gene: TRBV2
D gene: TRBD2
clone size: .
J gene: TRBJ2-2
CDR3 protein: CASSLAALNTGELFF
CDR3 DNA: TGTGCCAGCAGTCTAGCGGCCTTGAACACCGGGGAGCTGTTTTTT

V gene: TRBV5-1
D gene: .
clone size: .
J gene: TRBJ2-1
CDR3 protein: CASSLVLAGEQFF
CDR3 DNA: TGCGCCAGCAGCTTGGTCCTGGCGGGTGAGCAGTTCTTC

V gene: TRBV4-1
D gene: TRBD2
clone size: few
J gene: TRBJ2-7
CDR3 protein: CASSQSGTSDYEQYF
CDR3 DNA: TGCGCCAGCAGCCAATCCGGGACTAGCGACTACGAGCAGTACTTC

V gene: TRBV5-1
D gene: TRBD1
clone size: few
J gene: TRBJ2-2
CDR3 protein: CASSSGQANTGELFF
CDR3 DNA: TGCGCCAGCAGCTCGGGACAGGCGAACACCGGGGAGCTGTTTTTT

V gene: TRBV7-2
D gene: .
clone size: .
J gene: TRBJ2-5
CDR3 protein: CASSPYGETQYF
CDR3 DNA: TGTGCCAGCAGCCCCTATGGGGAGACCCAGTACTTC

V gene: TRBV7-8
D gene: TRBD2
clone size: many
J gene: TRBJ2-5
CDR3 protein: CASSFESGRARETQYF
CDR3 DNA: TGTGCCAGCAGCTTTGAGAGCGGGAGGGCCAGGGAGACCCAGTACTTC

V gene: TRBV6-5
D gene: .
clone size: few
J gene: TRBJ2-1
CDR3 protein: CASSYRNEQFF
CDR3 DNA: TGTGCCAGCAGTTACCGAAATGAGCAGTTCTTC

V gene: TRBV6-5
D gene: .
clone size: .
J gene: TRBJ2-7
CDR3 protein: CASRTHRGGFAEQYF
CDR3 DNA: TGTGCCAGCAGAACACACAGGGGAGGGTTTGCCGAGCAGTACTTC

V gene: TRBV19
D gene: .
clone size: .
J gene: TRBJ2-6
CDR3 protein: CASTTPGHGRGGANVLTF
CDR3 DNA: TGTGCCAGTACTACACCGGGACACGGTCGCGGAGGGGCCAACGTCCTGACTTTC

V gene: TRBV7-9
D gene: .
clone size: .
J gene: TRBJ2-7
CDR3 protein: CASGAGPYEQYF
CDR3 DNA: TGTGCCAGCGGGGCAGGCCCCTACGAGCAGTACTTC

V gene: TRBV14
D gene: TRBD2
clone size: many
J gene: TRBJ2-5
CDR3 protein: CASSFLTSGQETQYF
CDR3 DNA: TGTGCCAGCAGCTTCCTCACTAGCGGACAAGAGACCCAGTACTTC

V gene: TRBV20-1
D gene: .
clone size: many
J gene: TRBJ1-1
CDR3 protein: CSARLYTEAFF
CDR3 DNA: TGCAGTGCTAGACTTTACACTGAAGCTTTCTTT

V gene: TRBV2
D gene: .
clone size: .
J gene: TRBJ2-1
CDR3 protein: CASNYYNEQFF
CDR3 DNA: TGTGCCAGCAATTATTACAATGAGCAGTTCTTC

V gene: TRBV5-4
D gene: .
clone size: .
J gene: TRBJ2-3
CDR3 protein: CASSLAERSSTDTQYF
CDR3 DNA: TGTGCCAGCAGCTTGGCTGAACGATCTAGCACAGATACGCAGTATTTT

V gene: TRBV5-1
D gene: .
clone size: .
J gene: TRBJ2-7
CDR3 protein: CASSFSLTYEQYF
CDR3 DNA: TGCGCCAGCAGCTTCAGCTTAACCTACGAGCAGTACTTC

V gene: TRBV7-9
D gene: .
clone size: .
J gene: TRBJ2-5
CDR3 protein: CASSYDAQGLPTQYF
CDR3 DNA: TGTGCCAGCAGCTACGACGCACAGGGTCTTCCGACCCAGTACTTC

V gene: TRBV29-1
D gene: TRBD1
clone size: many
J gene: TRBJ2-4
CDR3 protein: CSVGGQGGYAKNIQYF
CDR3 DNA: TGCAGCGTTGGCGGACAGGGGGGGTATGCCAAAAACATTCAGTACTTC

V gene: TRBV19
D gene: TRBD1
clone size: .
J gene: TRBJ2-3
CDR3 protein: CAATGVGDTQYF
CDR3 DNA: TGTGCCGCCACAGGGGTGGGAGATACGCAGTATTTT

V gene: TRBV6-1
D gene: TRBD1
clone size: many
J gene: TRBJ2-7
CDR3 protein: CASIRPGQSYEQYF
CDR3 DNA: TGTGCCAGCATTAGGCCGGGACAGAGCTACGAGCAGTACTTC

V gene: TRBV18
D gene: .
clone size: few
J gene: TRBJ2-1
CDR3 protein: CASSPVEVRHEQFF
CDR3 DNA: TGTGCCAGCTCACCAGTCGAGGTGAGGCATGAGCAGTTCTTC

V gene: TRBV9
D gene: TRBD1
clone size: few
J gene: TRBJ2-5
CDR3 protein: CASSVNDLGQGGTQYF
CDR3 DNA: TGTGCCAGCAGCGTAAACGACCTCGGACAGGGTGGGACCCAGTACTTC

V gene: TRBV18
D gene: TRBD1
clone size: .
J gene: TRBJ2-4
CDR3 protein: CASSLGDRGDIQYF
CDR3 DNA: TGTGCCAGCTCTCTTGGCGACAGGGGAGACATTCAGTACTTC

V gene: TRBV7-3
D gene: .
clone size: .
J gene: TRBJ2-3
CDR3 protein: CASSLFRQAKFSTDTQYF
CDR3 DNA: TGTGCCAGCAGCTTATTCAGACAGGCTAAGTTTAGCACAGATACGCAGTATTTT

V gene: TRBV6-1
D gene: TRBD2
clone size: .
J gene: TRBJ2-1
CDR3 protein: CASSGTGGSYNEQFF
CDR3 DNA: TGTGCCAGCAGTGGCACGGGAGGGTCCTACAATGAGCAGTTCTTC